The 31 T cell receptor beta chains presented below share a single source sample, sequenced in a study of cytomegalovirus exposure and HLA in healthy donors. PCR involved 60 Vbeta and 13 Jbeta primers. Method: immunoSEQ multiplex PCR; TCRdb's copy keeps in-frame clones and lacks some. The sample totals 40,000 or so clones. The sequenced material came from PBMCs. Receptors originate from a woman in her twenties or thirties in good health and CMV-seropositive.

This rearrangement joins TRBV7-6 to TRBJ2-1; 8 bases are a match to TRBD1. Trimming took 5 bases from V and 0 from J; bases not matched to a gene: 9. Germline V lookup: CDR1 SGHVS, CDR2 FNYEAQ. This CDR3 contains 17 residues. The CDR3 reads CASSKTGVGSSYNEQFF. The CDR3 DNA reads TGTGCCAGCAGCAAGACAGGGGTCGGAAGCTCCTACAATGAGCAGTTCTTC. Variable domain in full (rest from reference TRBV7-6 and TRBJ2-1): GAGVSQSPRYKVTKRGQDVALRCDPISGHVSLYWYRQALGQGPEFLTYFNYEAQQDKSGLPNDRFSAERPEGSISTLTIQRTEQRDSAMYRCASSKTGVGSSYNEQFFGPGTRLTVL.

The CDR3 reads CASLRENASPLHF. In nucleotides, the CDR3 is TGTGCTAGTCTCCGGGAAAATGCTTCACCCCTCCACTTT. The chain links TRBV12-5 to TRBJ1-6, with no clear D. Trimming removed 8 bases at V and 9 bases at J, with 14 bases between. The length of the CDR3 is 13 residues. CDR1 is LGHNT and CDR2 is FRNRAP in the germline V gene.

The CDR3 sequence: CASSLPNNYGYTF. The CDR3 DNA reads TGTGCCAGCAGTTTGCCTAACAACTATGGCTACACCTTC. This rearrangement joins TRBV28 to TRBJ1-2; D gene uncertain. From germline, CDR1 is MDHEN and CDR2 SYDVKM. Trimming left V 3 bases short and J 2 bases short, with 7 bases between. The CDR3 is 13 amino acids.

The chain uses TRBV6-1 and TRBJ2-3; TRBD1 matches at 10 bases. V shed 6 bases and J 2 bases; nucleotides not matched to a gene: 5. The CDR3 loop spans 15 amino acids. Looked up from germline, CDR1 is MNHNS and CDR2 is SASEGT. The chain's CDR3 is CASSPGTGVTDTQYF. Here the CDR3 DNA reads TGTGCCAGCAGCCCTGGGACAGGGGTCACAGATACGCAGTATTTT.

V is TRBV19 and J is TRBJ1-2; D is unresolved. The V end was cut by 0 bases, the J end by 2 bases, with 4 bases between. The CDR3 totals 13 residues. The germline V gene has CDR1 LNHDA and CDR2 SQIVND (reference sequence). CDR3 region: CASSIDENYGYTF. In DNA, the CDR3 is TGTGCCAGTAGTATAGACGAGAACTATGGCTACACCTTC.

In nucleotides, the CDR3 is TGCAGCGTTGTCAGGGGTGCAGACACTGAAGCTTTCTTT. This translates into CSVVRGADTEAFF. The V call is TRBV29-1, the J call TRBJ1-1; weak D call: TRBD1 (6 bases). In germline, CDR1 is SQVTM, CDR2 ANQGSEA. This CDR3 region has 13 residues. Trimming removed 4 bases from V and 3 bases from J, with 12 bases in between.

As regards this clone: The junction differs from germline at one of its ends, possibly a read error. The CDR3 DNA is TGTGCCAGCAGCTTGGTGGGGACAGACGAAAACTTC. It specifies CASSLVGTDENF. The chain links TRBV5-4 to TRBJ2-7; TRBD1 matches 7 bases. The germline gives CDR1 SGHNT, CDR2 YYREEE (reference sequence). The CDR3 loop spans 12 amino acids.

The J gene is TRBJ2-5, the V gene TRBV4-1, with TRBD2 matching 8 bases. The J segment lost 4 bases and the V segment lost 0 bases, leaving 4 bases of the junction unmatched. This CDR3 has 15 amino acids. Germline V CDR1 and CDR2: MGHRA, YSYEKL. The CDR3 loop reads CASSQDTAGAETQYF. The CDR3 coding sequence is TGCGCCAGCAGCCAAGATACAGCGGGGGCAGAGACCCAGTACTTC.

A note on this clone: The sample has other DNA sequences that encode this CDR3 too. This rearrangement joins TRBV5-1 to TRBJ2-1, with D uncertain. V was pared by 2 bases and J by 5 bases, with 11 bases between. This CDR3 region has 14 residues. The germline V gene has CDR1 SGHRS and CDR2 YFSETQ. The DNA for the CDR3 is TGCGCCAGCAGCTTTCTGTCACGCGACAATGAGCAGTTCTTC. Translating gives CASSFLSRDNEQFF.

V gene TRBV19 combines with J gene TRBJ2-7, with TRBD2 identical over 9 bases. CDR1 and CDR2 from the germline V gene are LNHDA and SQIVND (reference sequence). The CDR3 has 15 residues. The V gene end was trimmed by 5 bases and the J gene end by 0 bases; junction bases not matched to a gene: 5. The CDR3 coding sequence is TGTGCCAGTAGTGACCTAGCGGGGAGCTCCTACGAGCAGTACTTC. Residues: CASSDLAGSSYEQYF.

V is TRBV18 and J is TRBJ2-7; 8 bases are shared with TRBD1. Trimming at V came to 5 bases and at J to 3 bases, leaving 12 bases not matched to a gene. The CDR3 runs to 16 residues. Germline V gene data show CDR1 as KGHSH and CDR2 as LQKENI. The CDR3 nucleotides read TGTGCCAGCTCAGGACAGGGTTGGATCTCTCGCTACGAGCAGTACTTC. This translates into CASSGQGWISRYEQYF.

The chain is built from TRBV11-2 and TRBJ2-3; D is perhaps TRBD2 (6 bases). Germline loops: CDR1 SGHAT, CDR2 FQNNGV. The CDR3 covers 15 residues. The germline V and J ends were trimmed by 1 base and 4 bases, with 12 bases remaining between them. CDR3 bases: TGTGCCAGCAGCTTAGTCTCGGGGGAGGCAGATACGCAGTATTTT. Protein product: CASSLVSGEADTQYF. Looking up the rest from reference TRBV11-2 and TRBJ2-3 gives the full variable domain: EAGVAQSPRYKIIEKRQSVAFWCNPISGHATLYWYQQILGQGPKLLIQFQNNGVVDDSQLPKDRFSAERLKGVDSTLKIQPAKLEDSAVYLCASSLVSGEADTQYFGPGTRLTVL.

This rearrangement joins TRBV7-9 to TRBJ2-5; 7 positions match TRBD1. Trimming took 5 bases from V and 0 from J; bases not matched to a gene: 3. This CDR3 region has 14 residues. Germline V gene data show CDR1 as SEHNR and CDR2 as FQNEAQ (reference sequence). The chain's CDR3 is CASSQGQNQETQYF. The CDR3 region has the DNA TGTGCCAGCAGCCAGGGACAGAACCAAGAGACCCAGTACTTC.

This sequence joins TRBV5-5 and TRBJ1-3; D perhaps matches TRBD1 (5 bases). Germline V gene sequence: CDR1 SGHKS, CDR2 YYEKEE (reference sequence). CDR3 length equals 14 residues. The V and J ends lost 4 bases and 2 bases respectively, with 10 bases between them. The DNA for the CDR3 is TGTGCCAGCAGCCCACAGGTACCTGGAAACACCATATATTTT. Translating it yields CASSPQVPGNTIYF.

V is TRBV19 and J is TRBJ2-7, with no clear D. The V gene lost 5 bases and the J gene lost 4 bases, with 15 bases spanning the gap. The CDR3 contains 14 residues. Germline values: CDR1 LNHDA, CDR2 SQIVND (reference sequence). The CDR3 here is CASSPSGSTYEQYF. The CDR3 DNA is TGTGCCAGTAGTCCATCCGGGTCTACGTACGAGCAGTACTTC.

The genes are TRBV11-3 and TRBJ2-2; 11 bases match TRBD2. CDR1 and CDR2 (germline): SGHNT, YENEEA. The CDR3 runs to 16 residues. V lost 5 bases, J lost 4 bases, and 6 bases stayed unmatched. The CDR3 bases are TGTGCCAGCAGCCCCCGACTAGCGGGGCTCACCGGGGAGCTGTTTTTT. It encodes CASSPRLAGLTGELFF. Using reference TRBV11-3 and TRBJ2-2 for the parts outside the CDR3, the full variable domain is EAGVVQSPRYKIIEKKQPVAFWCNPISGHNTLYWYLQNLGQGPELLIRYENEEAVDDSQLPKDRFSAERLKGVDSTLKIQPAELGDSAVYLCASSPRLAGLTGELFFGEGSRLTVL.

The V call is TRBV27, the J call TRBJ2-7, with 7 bases that match TRBD1. The V and J ends lost 5 bases and 7 bases, in that order; junction bases with no gene match: 8. The germline gives CDR1 MNHEY, CDR2 SMNVEV (reference sequence). This CDR3 is 13 amino acids long. CDR3 DNA sequence: TGTGCCAGCAGTCTGAGCGCAGGGGGAGAGCAGTACTTC. Amino acid sequence: CASSLSAGGEQYF.

The rearrangement joins TRBV18 to TRBJ1-5; TRBD1 aligns across 7 bases. Germline V gene data show CDR1 as KGHSH and CDR2 as LQKENI. The CDR3 consists of 13 residues. V lost 5 bases and J lost 10; bases outside the gene matches: 8. The chain's CDR3 is CASSGQAGDPQHF. The CDR3 nucleotides read TGTGCCAGCTCAGGACAGGCTGGGGATCCCCAGCATTTT.

This chain connects TRBV6-6 to TRBJ2-1; 8 positions match TRBD2. The CDR3 covers 15 residues. Trimming removed 0 bases from V and 7 bases from J; junction bases left unmatched: 5. Germline lookup yields CDR1 MNHNY and CDR2 SVGAGI (reference sequence). CDR3: CASSYSRGGPNEQFF. The CDR3 DNA sequence: TGTGCCAGCAGTTACTCCCGGGGGGGCCCTAATGAGCAGTTCTTC.

This rearrangement joins TRBV18 to TRBJ2-7, with 12 bases aligning to TRBD1. Germline CDR1 KGHSH, CDR2 LQKENI. The CDR3 sequence is 14 residues long. The ends lost 4 bases at V and 5 bases at J; junction bases unmatched: 3. CDR3 in amino acids: CASSRDRGLNEQYF. In DNA, the CDR3 is TGTGCCAGCTCACGGGACAGGGGGCTAAACGAGCAGTACTTC.

The chain carries TRBV9 and TRBJ2-7; D is possibly TRBD2 (6 bases). Per the germline V gene, CDR1 is SGDLS and CDR2 is YYNGEE. V lost 1 base and J lost 6, with 14 bases in between. The CDR3 has 14 residues. The CDR3 loop is CASSVTGAGSEQYF. The CDR3 DNA is TGTGCCAGCAGCGTAACCGGGGCGGGAAGCGAGCAGTACTTC.

The CDR3 region has the DNA TGTGCCAGCAGCCGCCGGGGGGGCTCCTACAATGAGCAGTTCTTC. Translating it yields CASSRRGGSYNEQFF. The chain combines TRBV4-2 with TRBJ2-1; 8 bases agree with TRBD2. Per the germline V gene, CDR1 is LGHNA and CDR2 is YNFKEQ. J gave up 0 bases and V 4 bases, and 2 bases lay outside the gene matches. The CDR3 totals 15 residues.

The V call is TRBV4-2, the J call TRBJ1-1; weak D call: TRBD1 (5 bases). With 1 base removed from V and 1 base from J, the gap between germline ends came to 10 bases. This CDR3 has 15 amino acids. Germline CDR1 is LGHNA and CDR2 is YNFKEQ. The DNA of the CDR3 is TGTGCCAGCAGCCAAGTTCCTACAGGGAACACTGAAGCTTTCTTT. Protein product: CASSQVPTGNTEAFF.

The chain carries TRBV5-1 and TRBJ2-7; 8 bases are shared with TRBD1. V shed 0 bases, J shed 7 bases, and the junction held 9 bases outside the gene matches. CDR1 is SGHRS, CDR2 YFSETQ, per germline. The CDR3 has 15 residues. CDR3 region: CASSLDWTGTSEQYF. The CDR3 coding sequence is TGCGCCAGCAGCTTGGACTGGACAGGGACTTCAGAGCAGTACTTC.

The chain couples TRBV5-8 to TRBJ1-4; D is uncertain. The germline V gene encodes CDR1 SGHTS and CDR2 YDEGEE. CDR3 size: 12 residues. V lost 2 bases and J 7 bases, leaving 6 bases between the germline ends. The CDR3 protein is CASSLTFEKLFF. The DNA of the CDR3 is TGTGCCAGCAGCTTAACATTTGAAAAACTGTTTTTT.

The rearrangement joins TRBV4-2 to TRBJ1-1; D is perhaps TRBD1 (5 bases). The germline gives CDR1 LGHNA, CDR2 YNFKEQ. The germline V and J ends were trimmed by 3 bases and 4 bases, with 18 bases remaining between them. The CDR3 loop spans 16 amino acids. CDR3 coding DNA: TGTGCCAGCAGCCATCCCGGTAGGCAGGGAGGCACTGAAGCTTTCTTT. Translated: CASSHPGRQGGTEAFF.

The gene calls are TRBV6-1 and TRBJ1-5; the D gene is possibly TRBD1 (6 bases). Deletions cut 2 bases from V and 1 base from J, with 15 bases between. This CDR3 comprises 17 residues. In germline, CDR1 is MNHNS, CDR2 SASEGT. DNA for the CDR3: TGTGCCAGCAGTGAATCTCCGGGGGGCCTAAGCAATCAGCCCCAGCATTTT. Protein: CASSESPGGLSNQPQHF.

The chain recombines TRBV10-1 with TRBJ1-1; D unresolved. CDR3 length equals 14 residues. V lost 6 bases to trimming and J lost 1 base, with 12 bases between them. Looked up from germline, CDR1 is WNHNN and CDR2 is SYGVQD (reference sequence). Written as DNA, the CDR3 is TGCGCCAGCAGCCAAAGCCTCTCGAACACTGAAGCTTTCTTT. It translates to CASSQSLSNTEAFF.

The V call is TRBV19, the J call TRBJ2-2; 7 bases are shared with TRBD1. There are 16 residues in the CDR3. V lost 6 bases to trimming and J lost 1 base; unmatched junction nucleotides: 8. Germline lookup yields CDR1 LNHDA and CDR2 SQIVND (reference sequence). DNA of the CDR3: TGTGCCAGTAGGACGATCAGACAGGGGAACACCGGGGAGCTGTTTTTT. Its protein product is CASRTIRQGNTGELFF.

The chain recombines TRBV7-8 with TRBJ1-2, with 9 bases identical to TRBD1. The germline gives CDR1 SGHVS, CDR2 FQNEAQ. The CDR3 totals 15 residues. Trimming removed 4 bases from V and 2 bases from J; junction bases left unmatched: 5. As DNA, the CDR3 is TGTGCCAGCAGCTCGTTCGGACAGGGGAACTATGGCTACACCTTC. Translated: CASSSFGQGNYGYTF.

The chain uses TRBV6-1 and TRBJ1-6, with TRBD1 matching over 7 bases. Germline V gives CDR1 MNHNS, CDR2 SASEGT. The CDR3 is made up of 14 amino acids. The V gene end was trimmed by 5 bases and the J gene end by 5 bases; junction bases not matched to a gene: 3. CDR3 in DNA: TGTGCCAGCAGTACGGGACAGAATAATTCACCCCTCCACTTT. It is translated as CASSTGQNNSPLHF.